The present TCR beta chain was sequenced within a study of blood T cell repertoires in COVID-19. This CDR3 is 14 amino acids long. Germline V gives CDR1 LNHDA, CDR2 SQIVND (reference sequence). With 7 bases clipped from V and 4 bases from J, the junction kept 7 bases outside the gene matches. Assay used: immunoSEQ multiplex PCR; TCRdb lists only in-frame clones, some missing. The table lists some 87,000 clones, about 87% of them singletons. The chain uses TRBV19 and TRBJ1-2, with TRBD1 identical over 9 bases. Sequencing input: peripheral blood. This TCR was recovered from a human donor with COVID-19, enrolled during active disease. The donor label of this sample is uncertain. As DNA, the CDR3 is TGTGCCAGTAACACGGGACAGGGAAGCTATGGCTACACCTTC. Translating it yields CASNTGQGSYGYTF.